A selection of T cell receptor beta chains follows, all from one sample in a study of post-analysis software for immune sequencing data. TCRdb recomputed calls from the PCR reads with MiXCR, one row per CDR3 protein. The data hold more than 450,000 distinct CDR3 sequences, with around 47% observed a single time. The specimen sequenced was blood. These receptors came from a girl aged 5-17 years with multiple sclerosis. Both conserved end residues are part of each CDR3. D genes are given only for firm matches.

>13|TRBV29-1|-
CSVDLAENYGYTF
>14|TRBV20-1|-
CSARLDSITYEQYF
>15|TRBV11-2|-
CASSLGGLLVDTQYF
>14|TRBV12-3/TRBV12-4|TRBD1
CASSLRRGLYGYTF
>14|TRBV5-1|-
CASSLEGGTDTQYF
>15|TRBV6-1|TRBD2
CASTPAGTSVDTQYF
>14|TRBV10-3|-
CAISGQATTDTQYF
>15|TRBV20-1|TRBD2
CSARDGTSGGYEQFF
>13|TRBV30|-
CAWSVTLYNEQFF
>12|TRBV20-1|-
CSARQGREEQYF
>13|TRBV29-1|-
CSVEGPGPHTQYF
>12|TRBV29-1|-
CSVRAGRLEAFF
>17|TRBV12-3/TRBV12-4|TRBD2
CASSLFSSGSSYNEQFF
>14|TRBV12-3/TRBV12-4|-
CASSLVGEDTEAFF
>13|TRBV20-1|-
CSANGALSYEQYF